These 27 T cell receptor beta chains share one sample of origin, sequenced in a study of blood T cell repertoires in COVID-19. Produced via immunoSEQ multiplex PCR; TCRdb's table is partial and in-frame only. The sample shows under 60,000 clones, 85% of them seen only once. The source material was peripheral blood. The receptors come from a human donor in a cohort sampled during active COVID-19.

The table lists this clone with a few counts. The J gene is TRBJ2-7, the V gene TRBV7-2; 13 bases agree with TRBD2. This CDR3 comprises 17 residues. Germline V gene lookup returns CDR1 SGHTA and CDR2 FQGNSA. J lost 3 bases, V lost 3 bases, and 8 bases had no gene match. The CDR3 region is CASSFVTSGRKDYEQYF. DNA of the CDR3: TGTGCCAGCAGCTTCGTGACTAGCGGGAGGAAAGACTACGAGCAGTACTTC.

This chain uses TRBV5-1 with TRBJ2-2; 7 nucleotides agree with TRBD2. Per germline, CDR1 SGHRS and CDR2 YFSETQ. V trimming: 4 bases; J trimming: 1 base; junction bases outside the gene matches: 4. This CDR3 region has 15 residues. In nucleotides, the CDR3 is TGCGCCAGCAGCGGGGGACTATTGAACACCGGGGAGCTGTTTTTT. It encodes CASSGGLLNTGELFF.

This chain uses TRBV28 with TRBJ2-7; TRBD2 matches at 11 bases. Germline loops: CDR1 MDHEN, CDR2 SYDVKM. The CDR3 extends over 16 amino acids. Germline trimming cut 4 bases from V and 4 bases from J; bases unmatched to any gene: 9. CDR3 protein: CASSSLGLAGGYEQYF. DNA of the CDR3: TGTGCCAGCAGTTCCCTCGGACTAGCGGGCGGGTACGAGCAGTACTTC. Full variable domain (missing parts from reference TRBV28 and TRBJ2-7): DVKVTQSSRYLVKRTGEKVFLECVQDMDHENMFWYRQDPGLGLRLIYFSYDVKMKEKGDIPEGYSVSREKKERFSLILESASTNQTSMYLCASSSLGLAGGYEQYFGPGTRLTVT.

The rearrangement links TRBV18 to TRBJ2-7; 9 bases map to TRBD2. Germline assignment: CDR1 KGHSH and CDR2 LQKENI. V lost 3 bases, J lost 2 bases, and 11 bases stayed unmatched. The CDR3 extends over 17 amino acids. Here the CDR3 DNA reads TGTGCCAGCTCACCCTCCCACTTTAGCGGGAGTCCCTACGAGCAGTACTTC. It is translated as CASSPSHFSGSPYEQYF. The variable domain in full, completed from reference TRBV18 and TRBJ2-7, reads NAGVMQNPRHLVRRRGQEARLRCSPMKGHSHVYWYRQLPEEGLKFMVYLQKENIIDESGMPKERFSAEFPKEGPSILRIQQVVRGDSAAYFCASSPSHFSGSPYEQYFGPGTRLTVT.

The chain links TRBV24-1 to TRBJ1-1; 9 nucleotides line up with TRBD1. The CDR3 extends over 13 amino acids. The germline V gene encodes CDR1 KGHDR and CDR2 SFDVKD. The V and J ends lost 5 bases and 11 bases, in that order; junction bases with no gene match: 8. CDR3 DNA sequence: TGTGCCACCAGTGCAATGACAGGGGGTAGGGCTTTCTTT. Its protein is CATSAMTGGRAFF.

The V call is TRBV6-5, the J call TRBJ2-5; 7 nucleotides line up with TRBD2. CDR3 length equals 14 residues. After removal of 5 bases from V and 4 bases from J, the junction contained 7 bases not matched to a gene. From germline, CDR1 is MNHEY and CDR2 SVGAGI. CDR3 in DNA: TGTGCCAGCAGTCACGGGAGGCCCCGAGAGACCCAGTACTTC. Its protein product is CASSHGRPRETQYF.

This clone was observed once. The rearrangement uses TRBV15 and TRBJ1-5; a possible D gene is TRBD1 (5 bases). Trimming took off 8 bases at V and 2 bases at J, with 16 bases between the two ends. The CDR3 totals 15 residues. CDR1 LNHNV and CDR2 YYDKDF come from the germline V gene (reference sequence). The DNA for the CDR3 is TGTGCCACCTACGACAGCCAGGGTCGCAATCAGCCCCAGCATTTT. This gives the protein CATYDSQGRNQPQHF.

The chain links TRBV7-8 to TRBJ2-2; D is perhaps TRBD1 (5 bases). The CDR3 contains 14 residues. Trimming took 4 bases from V and 6 from J, leaving 12 bases between them. The V gene's germline CDR1 is SGHVS and CDR2 FQNEAQ. The CDR3 sequence is CASSSQGQAGELFF. The CDR3 DNA sequence: TGTGCCAGCAGCTCCCAGGGTCAAGCCGGGGAGCTGTTTTTT.

The J gene is TRBJ1-1, the V gene TRBV9, with a tentative D call TRBD1 (6 bases). The length of the CDR3 is 14 residues. V dropped 4 bases and J dropped 1 base, with 11 bases sitting between them. Per the germline V gene, CDR1 is SGDLS and CDR2 is YYNGEE. CDR3 in amino acids: CASSPGQTNTEAFF. The CDR3 DNA is TGTGCCAGCAGCCCTGGACAGACGAACACTGAAGCTTTCTTT.

This clone has a handful of counts. The chain combines TRBV2 with TRBJ1-2; possible D gene TRBD1, 6 bases. This CDR3 spans 14 amino acids. Germline loops: CDR1 SNHLY, CDR2 FYNNEI. Trimming removed 4 bases from V and 4 bases from J, with 13 bases in between. The CDR3 DNA reads as TGTGCCAGCAGTGGGGGGCAGGGTGGCTATGGCTACACCTTC. Protein sequence: CASSGGQGGYGYTF.

The chain couples TRBV7-9 to TRBJ1-2; 7 nucleotides match TRBD1. Unmatched junction bases numbered 5, after V lost 4 bases and J lost 0 bases. The germline V gene has CDR1 SEHNR and CDR2 FQNEAQ (reference sequence). There are 15 residues in the CDR3. CDR3 sequence: CASSSPGQTNYGYTF. DNA of the CDR3: TGTGCCAGCAGCTCACCGGGACAGACTAACTATGGCTACACCTTC.

The chain links TRBV2 to TRBJ2-7; possibly TRBD2 for D (5 bases). CDR3 size: 13 residues. V was pared by 4 bases and J by 2 bases, with 9 bases between. Germline CDR1 SNHLY, CDR2 FYNNEI. The CDR3 DNA reads as TGTGCCAGCAGTGTGGACTTAACCTACGAGCAGTACTTC. It translates to CASSVDLTYEQYF.

The chain recombines TRBV2 with TRBJ1-5; TRBD1 matches at 7 bases. Germline lookup yields CDR1 SNHLY and CDR2 FYNNEI. The V segment lost 5 bases and the J segment 9 bases; nucleotides outside the gene matches: 4. This CDR3 region has 12 residues. The CDR3 protein is CASSRQGRPQHF. The CDR3 coding sequence is TGTGCCAGCAGTAGACAGGGTCGGCCCCAGCATTTT.

The rearrangement uses TRBV28 and TRBJ1-2; no clear D. Germline loops: CDR1 MDHEN, CDR2 SYDVKM. The V gene lost 4 bases and the J gene lost 7 bases, with 7 bases spanning the gap. The CDR3 is made up of 11 amino acids. The CDR3 loop reads CASSSPSGYTF. DNA for the CDR3: TGTGCCAGCAGTTCCCCCTCTGGCTACACCTTC.

The chain combines TRBV2 with TRBJ1-5; D call uncertain. Germline CDR1 is SNHLY and CDR2 is FYNNEI. Trimming cost V 6 bases and J 0 bases, with 6 bases left between them. The CDR3 runs to 13 residues. As DNA, the CDR3 is TGTGCCAGCAGATACAGTAGCAATCAGCCCCAGCATTTT. Translated: CASRYSSNQPQHF.

The chain employs TRBV2 and TRBJ2-5; 7 bases map to TRBD2. J was trimmed by 7 bases and V by 3 bases; bases with no gene match: 5. Germline CDR1 is SNHLY and CDR2 is FYNNEI. There are 13 residues in the CDR3. DNA of the CDR3: TGTGCCAGCAGTGACGTGGGGGGGATGACCCAGTACTTC. It specifies CASSDVGGMTQYF.

The V gene is TRBV9, the J gene TRBJ2-1; 8 bases line up with TRBD2. The germline V gene encodes CDR1 SGDLS and CDR2 YYNGEE. CDR3 length equals 16 residues. The trim removed 0 bases at V and 7 bases at J, leaving 9 bases unmatched. CDR3 amino acids: CASSVVGTSLSNEQFF. DNA of the CDR3: TGTGCCAGCAGCGTAGTGGGGACTAGTTTGAGTAATGAGCAGTTCTTC. The full variable domain, its missing parts supplied by reference TRBV9 and TRBJ2-1, is DSGVTQTPKHLITATGQRVTLRCSPRSGDLSVYWYQQSLDQGLQFLIQYYNGEERAKGNILERFSAQQFPDLHSELNLSSLELGDSALYFCASSVVGTSLSNEQFFGPGTRLTVL.

This sequence joins TRBV25-1 and TRBJ2-2, with a tentative D call TRBD1 (5 bases). The V gene's germline CDR1 is MGHDK and CDR2 SYGVNS. Trimming stripped 3 bases from V and 6 bases from J, with 14 bases between. CDR3 length: 15 amino acids. This chain's CDR3 is CASSDQGRVAGELFF. As DNA, the CDR3 is TGTGCCAGCAGTGATCAGGGCCGAGTGGCCGGGGAGCTGTTTTTT.

The V and J genes are TRBV4-1 and TRBJ2-5; D gene uncertain. Trimming removed 4 bases at V and 5 bases at J, with 11 bases between. This CDR3 has 13 amino acids. Germline CDR1 and CDR2: MGHRA and YSYEKL. In DNA form, the CDR3 reads TGCGCCAGCAGCCCTATCGGGTTGGAGACCCAGTACTTC. Translation gives CASSPIGLETQYF.

The chain employs TRBV28 and TRBJ2-7, with 12 bases that match TRBD2. The germline gives CDR1 MDHEN, CDR2 SYDVKM. The junction had 1 base not matched to a gene; V was cut back by 3 bases and J by 4 bases. The CDR3 runs 14 residues. CDR3 coding DNA: TGTGCCAGCAGTTTGACTAGCGGGAGTTACGAGCAGTACTTC. Translating gives CASSLTSGSYEQYF. Looking up the rest from reference TRBV28 and TRBJ2-7 gives the full variable domain: DVKVTQSSRYLVKRTGEKVFLECVQDMDHENMFWYRQDPGLGLRLIYFSYDVKMKEKGDIPEGYSVSREKKERFSLILESASTNQTSMYLCASSLTSGSYEQYFGPGTRLTVT.

The chain combines TRBV18 with TRBJ1-2; no reliable D call. Germline V lookup: CDR1 KGHSH, CDR2 LQKENI. The CDR3 covers 15 residues. V was shortened by 1 base and J by 3 bases, with 12 bases between the two germline ends. CDR3 nucleotide sequence: TGTGCCAGCTCACCACGGCCAGGCACAGACTATGGCTACACCTTC. Its translation: CASSPRPGTDYGYTF.

This chain joins TRBV7-9 and TRBJ2-7; D unclear. CDR3 size: 16 residues. Trimming stripped 5 bases from V and 5 bases from J, with 22 bases between. CDR1 SEHNR and CDR2 FQNEAQ come from the germline V gene (reference sequence). CDR3 nucleotides: TGTGCCAGCAGCCCCGTTGTGGTGAGGTGGGTAGACGAGCAGTACTTC. This codes for CASSPVVVRWVDEQYF.

The chain joins TRBV2 to TRBJ2-7; 10 nucleotides align to TRBD1. The CDR3 spans 17 residues. Germline V gives CDR1 SNHLY, CDR2 FYNNEI. V was clipped by 8 bases and J by 6 bases; unmatched bases: 19. In DNA form, the CDR3 reads TGTGCCAGCCGACCCGGGACAGGGGCCCCCGGGCTCGGCGAGCAGTACTTC. This sequence encodes CASRPGTGAPGLGEQYF.

This rearrangement joins TRBV28 to TRBJ2-7; TRBD2 might be the D (6 bases). The CDR3 sequence is 16 residues long. Germline V lookup: CDR1 MDHEN, CDR2 SYDVKM. The V gene lost 4 bases and the J gene lost 3 bases, with 19 bases spanning the gap. The CDR3 bases are TGTGCCAGCAGTTACCCTATTCGCGGGATTGGCTACGAGCAGTACTTC. Amino acid sequence: CASSYPIRGIGYEQYF.

This chain uses TRBV5-1 with TRBJ1-1; D is perhaps TRBD1 (5 bases). CDR3 size: 16 residues. The V gene lost 0 bases and the J gene lost 0 bases, with 12 bases spanning the gap. Germline V gene sequence: CDR1 SGHRS, CDR2 YFSETQ. The CDR3 is CASSLVGGAMNTEAFF. DNA for the CDR3: TGCGCCAGCAGCTTGGTAGGCGGGGCGATGAACACTGAAGCTTTCTTT.

This chain connects TRBV30 to TRBJ2-1; D is uncertain. The ends were cut back, 1 base at V and 9 bases at J, with 13 bases in the middle. Germline V gene lookup returns CDR1 GTSNPN and CDR2 SVGIG (reference sequence). CDR3 size: 13 residues. CDR3 sequence reads: CAWSAQITGEQFF. CDR3 nucleotides: TGTGCCTGGAGTGCCCAAATTACGGGTGAGCAGTTCTTC.

The rearrangement joins TRBV6-1 to TRBJ1-2; maybe TRBD1 (6 bases). This CDR3 region has 13 residues. V was cut by 2 bases and J by 8 bases, with 12 bases left in between. Germline V CDR1 and CDR2: MNHNS, SASEGT. CDR3 in DNA: TGTGCCAGCAGTGAATCGGGGGGGCTGGGCTACACCTTC. Its translation: CASSESGGLGYTF.